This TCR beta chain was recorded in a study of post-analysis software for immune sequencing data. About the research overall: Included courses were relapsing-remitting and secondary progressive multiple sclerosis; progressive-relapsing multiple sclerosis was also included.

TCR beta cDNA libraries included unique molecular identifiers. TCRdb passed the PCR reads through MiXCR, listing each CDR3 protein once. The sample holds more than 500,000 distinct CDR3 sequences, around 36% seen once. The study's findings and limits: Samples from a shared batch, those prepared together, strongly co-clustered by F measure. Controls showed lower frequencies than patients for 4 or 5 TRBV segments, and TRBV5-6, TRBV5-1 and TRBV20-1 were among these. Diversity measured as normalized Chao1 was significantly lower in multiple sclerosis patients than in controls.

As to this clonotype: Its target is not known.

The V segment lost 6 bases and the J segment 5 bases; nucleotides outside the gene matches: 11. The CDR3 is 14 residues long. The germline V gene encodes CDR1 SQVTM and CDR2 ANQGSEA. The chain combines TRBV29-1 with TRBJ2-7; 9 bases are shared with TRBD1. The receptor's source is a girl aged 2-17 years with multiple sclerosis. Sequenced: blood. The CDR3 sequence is CSVRGQGDSNEQYF. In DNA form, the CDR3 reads TGCAGCGTCCGGGGACAGGGCGATAGCAACGAGCAGTACTTC.